The 30 T cell receptor beta chains below were found in one sample sequenced in a study of cytotoxic CD8 clonotypes in ibrutinib-treated CLL. Measured with immunoSEQ multiplex PCR; TCRdb has only the in-frame clones, and not every one. The table shows 250,000 to 350,000 clones, with approximately 76% occurring only once. This sample comprised PBMCs, obtained at disease progression, from a patient treated with ibrutinib. These receptors originate from a human donor with chronic lymphocytic leukemia.

The chain employs TRBV27 and TRBJ1-2; D is unresolved. V was pared by 2 bases and J by 8 bases, with 15 bases between. This CDR3 has 14 residues. The V gene's germline CDR1 is MNHEY and CDR2 SMNVEV (reference sequence). This CDR3 reads CASSLRGPPLGYTF. DNA of the CDR3: TGTGCCAGCAGTTTAAGAGGGCCTCCATTAGGCTACACCTTC.

The chain uses TRBV6-1 and TRBJ2-5; D is possibly TRBD2 (7 bases). The V end was cut by 4 bases, the J end by 9 bases, with 24 bases between. This CDR3 spans 16 amino acids. Germline CDR1 MNHNS, CDR2 SASEGT. CDR3: CASSVSGGSPRRAQYF. CDR3 nucleotides: TGTGCCAGCAGTGTATCGGGGGGCTCCCCACGACGGGCCCAGTACTTC.

The chain has TRBV11-3 and TRBJ2-3; 11 bases agree with TRBD1. In germline, CDR1 is SGHNT, CDR2 YENEEA. The trim removed 3 bases at V and 5 bases at J, leaving 4 bases unmatched. The CDR3 loop spans 15 amino acids. In DNA, the CDR3 is TGTGCCAGCAGCTTCGGACAGGGGGCCGGAGATACGCAGTATTTT. Amino acid sequence: CASSFGQGAGDTQYF.

V and J are TRBV5-1 and TRBJ2-1, with 12 bases lining up with TRBD2. The CDR3 has 14 residues. CDR1 and CDR2 (germline): SGHRS, YFSETQ. Unmatched junction bases numbered 8, after V lost 9 bases and J lost 7 bases. CDR3 in amino acids: CATSTSGRGNEQFF. DNA for the CDR3: TGCGCCACCTCGACTAGCGGGAGAGGAAATGAGCAGTTCTTC.

CDR3 region: CARDREPYSNQPQHF. The CDR3 region has the DNA TGTGCCAGAGACAGGGAGCCGTATAGCAATCAGCCCCAGCATTTT. This chain uses TRBV21-1 with TRBJ1-5; TRBD1, the table's D call, was not compared with the DNA. TRBV21-1 is a listed pseudogene. The CDR3 has 15 amino acids.

The rearrangement joins TRBV19 to TRBJ1-2, with D tentatively TRBD1 (5 bases). V lost 6 bases, J lost 7 bases, and 15 bases lay in between. The germline V gene encodes CDR1 LNHDA and CDR2 SQIVND (reference sequence). The CDR3 covers 13 residues. CDR3 loop: CASRQGWHAGYTF. The CDR3 DNA reads TGTGCCAGTAGGCAGGGATGGCATGCTGGCTACACCTTC.

V and J are TRBV7-3 and TRBJ2-7; unclear D gene. This CDR3 contains 13 residues. CDR1 is SGHTA, CDR2 FQGTGA, per germline. Trimming stripped 5 bases from V and 3 bases from J, with 11 bases between. The CDR3 bases are TGTGCCAGCAGCGCGCGACAAGGCTACGAGCAGTACTTC. Translating it yields CASSARQGYEQYF.

The V call is TRBV18, the J call TRBJ2-6; D remains ambiguous. V was shortened by 4 bases and J by 1 base, with 11 bases between the two germline ends. Germline CDR1 KGHSH, CDR2 LQKENI. The CDR3 is 16 residues long. The CDR3 bases are TGTGCCAGCTCACTCTGGGCCTTTTCTGGGGCCAACGTCCTGACTTTC. This gives the protein CASSLWAFSGANVLTF.

This rearrangement joins TRBV14 to TRBJ2-7; the D is unclear. V lost 4 bases to trimming and J lost 0 bases, with 16 bases between them. This CDR3 contains 16 residues. Germline assignment: CDR1 SGHDN and CDR2 FVKESK. In DNA, the CDR3 is TGTGCCAGCAGCCCACGCGTTGCGATTGGCTCCTACGAGCAGTACTTC. As protein: CASSPRVAIGSYEQYF.

This chain joins TRBV29-1 and TRBJ1-2; possible D gene TRBD1, 5 bases. V dropped 7 bases and J dropped 5 bases, with 17 bases sitting between them. There are 13 residues in the CDR3. Germline V gives CDR1 SQVTM, CDR2 ANQGSEA. Written as DNA, the CDR3 is TGCAGCGCTGTCGACAGCAACGGTTATGGCTACACCTTC. Encoded protein: CSAVDSNGYGYTF.

This chain connects TRBV5-1 to TRBJ2-7; TRBD2 matches at 13 bases. The V gene's germline CDR1 is SGHRS and CDR2 YFSETQ. Germline trimming cut 4 bases from V and 7 bases from J; bases unmatched to any gene: 11. This CDR3 has 16 residues. Here the CDR3 reads CASSNQGLAGFKEQYF. The CDR3 DNA sequence: TGCGCCAGCAGCAACCAGGGACTAGCGGGATTCAAGGAGCAGTACTTC.

The chain couples TRBV28 to TRBJ2-7, with D maybe TRBD2 (6 bases). The CDR3 spans 15 residues. V lost 4 bases and J lost 4, with 17 bases in between. The germline gives CDR1 MDHEN, CDR2 SYDVKM. CDR3 DNA sequence: TGTGCCAGCAGTTCATTAAATAGCGGATATTACGAGCAGTACTTC. Its translation: CASSSLNSGYYEQYF.

The genes are TRBV6-5 and TRBJ2-3; D is uncertain. The CDR3 contains 15 residues. Germline V CDR1 and CDR2: MNHEY, SVGAGI. Trimming stripped 5 bases from V and 0 bases from J, with 12 bases between. The CDR3 reads CASSPRAGSTDTQYF. CDR3 DNA sequence: TGTGCCAGCAGTCCCCGAGCCGGGAGCACAGATACGCAGTATTTT.

This chain joins TRBV19 and TRBJ2-1; 13 bases are a match to TRBD2. CDR3 length equals 15 residues. Per the germline V gene, CDR1 is LNHDA and CDR2 is SQIVND (reference sequence). V trimming: 6 bases; J trimming: 2 bases; junction bases outside the gene matches: 1. The CDR3 sequence is CASRLAGGPYNEQFF. The CDR3 DNA reads as TGTGCCAGTAGACTAGCGGGAGGGCCCTACAATGAGCAGTTCTTC.

This rearrangement joins TRBV6-7 to TRBJ2-7; 13 bases match TRBD2. TRBV6-7 is an ORF for which the function is uncertain. The CDR3 runs 23 residues. V gave up 0 bases and J gave up 0 bases; unmatched junction bases: 20. CDR3 sequence reads: CASSYSPRGTPGLAGISSYEQYF. The CDR3 DNA is TGTGCCAGCAGTTACTCCCCTCGCGGGACACCGGGACTAGCGGGAATTAGCTCCTACGAGCAGTACTTC.

The rearrangement uses TRBV6-1 and TRBJ2-3; TRBD2 agrees at 12 bases. Germline assignment: CDR1 MNHNS and CDR2 SASEGT. CDR3 length: 16 residues. The V and J ends lost 4 bases and 3 bases, in that order; junction bases with no gene match: 5. CDR3 protein: CASSGRTSGATDTQYF. The CDR3 DNA reads as TGTGCCAGCAGTGGCCGGACTAGCGGGGCTACAGATACGCAGTATTTT.

This chain links TRBV5-6 with TRBJ1-4, with no clear D. The CDR3 spans 13 residues. Germline V gene sequence: CDR1 SGHDT, CDR2 YYEEEE. V shed 3 bases and J shed 3 bases, with 6 bases lying between them. Here the CDR3 reads CASSSGSNEKLFF. The CDR3 region has the DNA TGTGCCAGCAGCTCGGGTTCTAATGAAAAACTGTTTTTT.

This clone appeared a few times. In DNA, the CDR3 is TGTGCCAGCAGTGAAAGTGGAAACGGTTCACCCCTCCACTTT. Translated, it gives CASSESGNGSPLHF. The chain has TRBV6-1 and TRBJ1-6; D unresolved. This CDR3 region has 14 residues. CDR1 and CDR2 from the germline V gene are MNHNS and SASEGT. V lost 2 bases, J lost 9 bases, and 11 bases lay in between.

J is TRBJ2-3 and V is TRBV18, with D perhaps TRBD1 (5 bases). Trimming shortened V by 2 bases and J by 3 bases, and 12 bases separated the two germline ends. CDR1 and CDR2 from the germline V gene are KGHSH and LQKENI. The CDR3 length is 15 residues. This CDR3 is CASSPFGQGTDTQYF. The CDR3 DNA follows: TGTGCCAGCTCACCATTCGGCCAGGGTACAGATACGCAGTATTTT.

This clone was seen a handful of times. This sequence joins TRBV5-1 and TRBJ2-7; D possibly corresponds to TRBD1 (5 bases). In germline, CDR1 is SGHRS, CDR2 YFSETQ. Trimming took 2 bases from V and 2 from J, leaving 11 bases between them. This CDR3 is 14 amino acids long. Here the CDR3 reads CASSFDSPPYEQYF. For the CDR3, the DNA is TGCGCCAGCAGCTTCGACAGTCCCCCCTACGAGCAGTACTTC. The whole variable domain, filled in from reference TRBV5-1 and TRBJ2-7, reads KAGVTQTPRYLIKTRGQQVTLSCSPISGHRSVSWYQQTPGQGLQFLFEYFSETQRNKGNFPGRFSGRQFSNSRSEMNVSTLELGDSALYLCASSFDSPPYEQYFGPGTRLTVT.

This clone has a handful of counts. The chain employs TRBV7-7 and TRBJ2-5; D possibly corresponds to TRBD1 (5 bases). The CDR3 consists of 13 residues. Trimming took 4 bases from V and 4 from J, leaving 10 bases between them. CDR1 and CDR2 (germline): SSHAT, FNYEAQ (reference sequence). The CDR3 here is CASSSGFRETQYF. CDR3 nucleotide sequence: TGTGCCAGCAGCTCAGGGTTTCGAGAGACCCAGTACTTC.

The CDR3 DNA follows: TGTGCCAGCAGCTCGGGCAGGGGCCACTATGGCTACACCTTC. It codes for CASSSGRGHYGYTF. V is TRBV5-6 and J is TRBJ1-2; D is possibly TRBD1 (6 bases). V lost 3 bases and J 3 bases, leaving 12 bases between the germline ends. The CDR3 extends over 14 amino acids. The germline gives CDR1 SGHDT, CDR2 YYEEEE.

The chain has TRBV27 and TRBJ2-7, with 7 bases aligning to TRBD2. V gave up 3 bases and J gave up 4 bases; unmatched junction bases: 9. Germline lookup yields CDR1 MNHEY and CDR2 SMNVEV (reference sequence). This CDR3 comprises 15 residues. The CDR3 reads CASSFLAGSRYEQYF. The CDR3 nucleotides read TGTGCCAGCAGTTTCTTAGCGGGTTCTCGATACGAGCAGTACTTC.

The chain carries TRBV4-1 and TRBJ2-5; possibly TRBD2 for D (5 bases). The V end was cut by 6 bases, the J end by 2 bases, with 19 bases between. The CDR3 sequence is 16 residues long. Germline CDR1 MGHRA, CDR2 YSYEKL. The CDR3 nucleotides read TGCGCCAGCAGACGGATAGGACTCCCCGGGCAAGAGACCCAGTACTTC. As protein: CASRRIGLPGQETQYF.

This chain uses TRBV6-5 with TRBJ2-1; 11 bases map to TRBD1. V shed 6 bases, J shed 4 bases, and the junction held 5 bases outside the gene matches. The CDR3 extends over 15 amino acids. The germline CDR1 and CDR2 sequences are MNHEY and SVGAGI. This CDR3 is CASSQDRGQYNEQFF. CDR3 nucleotides: TGTGCCAGCAGCCAGGACAGGGGGCAATACAATGAGCAGTTCTTC.

V and J are TRBV4-1 and TRBJ2-3; D might be TRBD2 (6 bases). CDR1 is MGHRA and CDR2 is YSYEKL in the germline V gene. This CDR3 is 14 amino acids long. V lost 2 bases, J lost 4 bases, and 10 bases lay in between. CDR3 in amino acids: CASSQLPGADTQYF. Written as DNA, the CDR3 is TGCGCCAGCAGCCAACTGCCGGGGGCAGATACGCAGTATTTT.

This chain links TRBV10-2 with TRBJ2-4; 7 bases line up with TRBD1. The J segment lost 8 bases and the V segment lost 2 bases, leaving 3 bases of the junction unmatched. Germline-derived CDR1 and CDR2 are WSHSY and SAAADI. The CDR3 is made up of 13 amino acids. The CDR3 DNA follows: TGCGCCAGCAGTGAGGGACAGGTGTACATTCAGTACTTC. This sequence encodes CASSEGQVYIQYF.

This chain joins TRBV6-6 and TRBJ1-2; D remains unclear. V was clipped by 4 bases and J by 3 bases, with 3 bases between them. This CDR3 has 11 amino acids. Looked up from germline, CDR1 is MNHNY and CDR2 is SVGAGI (reference sequence). CDR3 DNA sequence: TGTGCCAGCAGTTCAGACTATGGCTACACCTTC. Translated, it gives CASSSDYGYTF.

The chain couples TRBV14 to TRBJ1-6, with D hard to call. V dropped 0 bases and J dropped 13 bases, with 10 bases sitting between them. Germline CDR1 and CDR2: SGHDN and FVKESK. This CDR3 contains 13 residues. CDR3 DNA sequence: TGTGCCAGCAGCCAAGAACGAGGGTATCCCCTCCACTTT. This translates into CASSQERGYPLHF.

CDR3 sequence reads: CASSLPKGLTSHEQFF. CDR3 coding DNA: TGTGCCAGCAGCTTACCGAAGGGACTTACGTCACATGAGCAGTTCTTC. This chain joins TRBV5-4 and TRBJ2-1; D perhaps matches TRBD2 (6 bases). Trimming removed 2 bases from V and 8 bases from J, with 20 bases in between. This CDR3 spans 16 amino acids. Germline loops: CDR1 SGHNT, CDR2 YYREEE (reference sequence). The full variable domain, in which reference TRBV5-4 and TRBJ2-1 provide the parts outside the CDR3, is ETGVTQSPTHLIKTRGQQVTLRCSSQSGHNTVSWYQQALGQGPQFIFQYYREEENGRGNFPPRFSGLQFPNYSSELNVNALELDDSALYLCASSLPKGLTSHEQFFGPGTRLTVL.